This T cell receptor beta chain came from a study of blood T cell repertoires in COVID-19. Study background: Researchers got acute and convalescent COVID-19 samples from the United States, Italy and Spain. T cells, B-cell-depleted T cells, or PBMCs supplied cDNA or gDNA.

Authors' data handling: Amplified reference gene primers provided the basis for estimating nucleated cell counts. Assay: immunoSEQ multiplex PCR; the TCRdb copy retains only in-frame clones and omits some. The V and J calls and the clone size are those of that table, but D and trimming were determined from the DNA. The sample records around 94,000 clones, 91% being singletons. Input material: peripheral blood. This receptor was identified in a man in his late teens or twenties with acute or convalescent COVID-19.

CDR3: CASSLIGTGTDTQYF. The CDR3 coding sequence is TGCGCCAGCAGCTTGATCGGGACAGGCACAGATACGCAGTATTTT. The V and J genes are TRBV5-1 and TRBJ2-3, with TRBD1 identical over 7 bases. V was clipped by 1 base and J by 1 base; unmatched bases: 3. The CDR3 is 15 residues long. Per germline, CDR1 SGHRS and CDR2 YFSETQ.